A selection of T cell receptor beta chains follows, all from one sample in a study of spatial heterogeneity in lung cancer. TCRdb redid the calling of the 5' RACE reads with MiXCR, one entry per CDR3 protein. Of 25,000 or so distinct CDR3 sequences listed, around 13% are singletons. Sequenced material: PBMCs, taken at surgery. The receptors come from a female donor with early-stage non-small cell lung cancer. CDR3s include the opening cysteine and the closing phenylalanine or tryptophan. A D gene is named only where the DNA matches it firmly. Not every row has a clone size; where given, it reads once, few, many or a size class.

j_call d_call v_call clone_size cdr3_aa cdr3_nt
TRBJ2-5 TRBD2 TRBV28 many CASSSTSGGRRTQYF TGTGCCAGCAGTTCGACTAGCGGGGGGCGGCGAACCCAGTACTTC
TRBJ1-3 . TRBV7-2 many CASSLVLQGSGNTIYF TGTGCCAGCAGCTTAGTTTTACAGGGCTCTGGAAACACCATATATTTT
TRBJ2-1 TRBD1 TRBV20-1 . CSASDYRGQDNEQFF TGCAGTGCTAGCGATTACAGGGGGCAGGACAATGAGCAGTTCTTC
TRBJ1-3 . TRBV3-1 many CASSQEAYSGNTIYF TGTGCCAGCAGCCAAGAGGCTTACTCTGGAAACACCATATATTTT
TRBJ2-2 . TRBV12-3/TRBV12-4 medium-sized CASSLNTGELFF TGTGCCAGCAGCTTAAACACCGGGGAGCTGTTTTTT
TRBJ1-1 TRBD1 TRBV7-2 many CASSPRQGVPEAFF TGTGCCAGCAGCCCCCGACAGGGTGTACCTGAAGCTTTCTTT
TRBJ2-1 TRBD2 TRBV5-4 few CASSKGLAGVSYNEQFF TGTGCCAGCAGCAAGGGACTAGCGGGAGTCTCCTACAATGAGCAGTTCTTC
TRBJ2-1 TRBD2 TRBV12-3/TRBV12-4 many CASKDVAGAAYNEQFF TGTGCCAGCAAGGACGTAGCGGGAGCCGCCTACAATGAGCAGTTCTTC
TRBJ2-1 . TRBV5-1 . CASSLGSGSEQFF TGCGCCAGCAGCTTGGGTTCGGGCAGTGAGCAGTTCTTC
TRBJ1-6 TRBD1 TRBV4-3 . CASSHYTGGESPLHF TGCGCCAGCAGCCACTACACAGGGGGCGAATCACCCCTCCACTTT
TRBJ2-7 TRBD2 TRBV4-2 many CASSQESLAGVYEQYF TGTGCCAGCAGCCAAGAAAGTCTAGCGGGAGTCTACGAGCAGTACTTC
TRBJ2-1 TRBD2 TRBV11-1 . CASSSGTSGSHEQFF TGTGCCAGCAGCTCCGGGACTAGCGGGAGCCATGAGCAGTTCTTC
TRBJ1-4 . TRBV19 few CASSLTFNEKLFF TGTGCCAGTAGTCTTACCTTTAATGAAAAACTGTTTTTT
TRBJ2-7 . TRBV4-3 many CASSRESAYEQYF TGCGCCAGCTCTCGGGAGTCGGCGTACGAGCAGTACTTC
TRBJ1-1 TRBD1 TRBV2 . CASDAGQGAKAFF TGTGCCAGCGATGCTGGACAGGGGGCTAAAGCTTTCTTT
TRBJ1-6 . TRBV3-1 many CASSQGQGSSPLHF TGTGCCAGCAGCCAAGGGCAGGGCTCTTCGCCCCTCCACTTT
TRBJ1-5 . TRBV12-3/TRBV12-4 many CASSLMGGNQPQHF TGTGCCAGCAGTTTAATGGGGGGGAATCAGCCCCAGCATTTT
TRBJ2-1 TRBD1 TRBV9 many CASSAQDRGLYNEQFF TGTGCCAGCAGCGCCCAGGACAGGGGGCTCTACAATGAGCAGTTCTTC
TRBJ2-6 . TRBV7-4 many CASAPGSLSGANVLTF TGTGCCAGCGCCCCGGGTTCCCTGTCTGGGGCCAACGTCCTGACTTTC
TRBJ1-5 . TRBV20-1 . CSARWGTSGSQHF TGCAGTGCTAGGTGGGGCACCTCTGGGAGCCAGCATTTT
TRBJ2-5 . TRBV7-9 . CASSQKAGETQYF TGTGCCAGCAGCCAGAAGGCGGGAGAGACCCAGTACTTC
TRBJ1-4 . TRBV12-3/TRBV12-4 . CASTMSGVREKLFF TGTGCCAGCACCATGAGCGGCGTGCGGGAAAAACTGTTTTTT
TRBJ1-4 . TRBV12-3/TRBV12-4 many CASSFSAGARKKLFF TGTGCCAGCAGTTTCTCTGCGGGGGCGAGGAAAAAACTGTTTTTT
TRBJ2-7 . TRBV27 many CASSFSSSYEQYF TGTGCCAGCAGTTTTTCCAGCTCCTACGAGCAGTACTTC
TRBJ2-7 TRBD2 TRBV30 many CAWRSTLAGGNEQYF TGTGCCTGGCGGAGCACACTAGCGGGGGGGAACGAGCAGTACTTC
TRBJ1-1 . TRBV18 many CASSPPYNSRSEGEAFF TGTGCCAGCTCACCACCCTACAACTCCCGATCGGAGGGTGAAGCTTTCTTT
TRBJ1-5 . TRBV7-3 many CASSLTGGGNQPQHF TGTGCCAGCAGCTTAACAGGGGGAGGCAATCAGCCCCAGCATTTT
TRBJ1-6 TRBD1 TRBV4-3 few CASSQDVRDRGISSPLHF TGCGCCAGCAGCCAAGACGTGAGAGACAGGGGGATATCTTCACCCCTCCACTTT
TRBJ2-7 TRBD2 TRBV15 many CATSGTSGRGYEQYF TGTGCCACCAGCGGAACTAGCGGGAGAGGGTACGAGCAGTACTTC
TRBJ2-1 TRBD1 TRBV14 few CASSLWTGEVESEQFF TGTGCCAGCAGCCTCTGGACAGGGGAAGTAGAAAGTGAGCAGTTCTTC
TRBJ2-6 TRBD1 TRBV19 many CASSTHPLEGARGANVLTF TGTGCCAGTAGTACCCACCCTTTAGAGGGGGCGCGAGGGGCCAACGTCCTGACTTTC
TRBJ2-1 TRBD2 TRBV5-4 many CASSTSGSRAYNEQFF TGTGCCAGCAGCACTAGCGGGAGTCGGGCCTACAATGAGCAGTTCTTC
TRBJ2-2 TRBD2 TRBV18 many CASSGLAEYTGELFF TGTGCCAGCTCAGGACTAGCGGAGTACACCGGGGAGCTGTTTTTT
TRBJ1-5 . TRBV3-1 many CASSQAGSNQPQHF TGTGCCAGCAGCCAAGCCGGATCCAATCAGCCCCAGCATTTT
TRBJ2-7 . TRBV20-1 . CSASGQGFDYEQYF TGCAGTGCTAGTGGGCAGGGGTTCGACTACGAGCAGTACTTC
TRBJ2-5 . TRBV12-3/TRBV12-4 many CASRENGETQYF TGTGCCAGCAGAGAGAACGGAGAGACCCAGTACTTC
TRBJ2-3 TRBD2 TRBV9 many CASSVVMRGGADTQYF TGTGCCAGCAGCGTAGTAATGCGGGGGGGCGCAGATACGCAGTATTTT
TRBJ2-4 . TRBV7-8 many CASSLAYREGGTLAKNIQYF TGTGCCAGCAGCTTAGCGTATCGGGAAGGGGGGACTCTAGCCAAAAACATTCAGTACTTC
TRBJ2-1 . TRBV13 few CASSLVGAGYYEQFF TGTGCCAGCAGCTTAGTGGGGGCCGGGTACTATGAGCAGTTCTTC
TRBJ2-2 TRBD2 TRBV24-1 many CATSDFRLADTGELFF TGTGCCACCAGTGATTTCCGACTAGCAGACACCGGGGAGCTGTTTTTT
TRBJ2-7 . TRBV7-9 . CASSFSSRDYEQYF TGTGCCAGCAGCTTCAGTAGCAGGGACTACGAGCAGTACTTC
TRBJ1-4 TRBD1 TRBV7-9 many CASSLALTGRNEKLFF TGTGCCAGCAGCTTAGCTCTGACAGGGAGGAATGAAAAACTGTTTTTT
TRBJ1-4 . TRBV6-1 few CASKTTGGNEKLFF TGTGCCAGCAAAACAACGGGGGGCAATGAAAAACTGTTTTTT
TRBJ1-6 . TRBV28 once CASSLWTVPLHF TGTGCCAGCAGTTTATGGACGGTACCCCTCCACTTT
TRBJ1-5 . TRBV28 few CASSRSGHQPQHF TGTGCCAGCAGCCGCTCGGGACATCAGCCCCAGCATTTT
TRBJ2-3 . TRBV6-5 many CASSETGTDTQYF TGTGCCAGCAGTGAGACTGGCACAGATACGCAGTATTTT
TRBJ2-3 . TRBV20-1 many CSASRPQQSTDTQYF TGCAGTGCTAGTCGGCCACAGCAGAGCACAGATACGCAGTATTTT
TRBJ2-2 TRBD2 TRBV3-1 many CASSPRLAGGLTGELFF TGTGCCAGCAGCCCTAGACTAGCGGGGGGCCTGACCGGGGAGCTGTTTTTT
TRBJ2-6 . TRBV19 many CASSIGILSRTAVSGANVLTF TGTGCCAGTAGTATAGGGATTCTCTCACGGACAGCCGTATCTGGGGCCAACGTCCTGACTTTC
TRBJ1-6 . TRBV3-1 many CASSQSGGGSPLHF TGTGCCAGCAGCCAGAGCGGGGGAGGATCACCCCTCCACTTT
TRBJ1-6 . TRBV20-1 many CSASSPQVNSPLHF TGCAGTGCTAGCAGCCCACAGGTCAATTCACCCCTCCACTTT
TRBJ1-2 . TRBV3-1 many CASSQVSDRSPHGYTF TGTGCCAGCAGCCAAGTATCGGACAGATCCCCCCATGGCTACACCTTC
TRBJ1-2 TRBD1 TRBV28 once CASREQGARGYTF TGTGCCAGCAGGGAACAGGGGGCGCGAGGCTACACCTTC